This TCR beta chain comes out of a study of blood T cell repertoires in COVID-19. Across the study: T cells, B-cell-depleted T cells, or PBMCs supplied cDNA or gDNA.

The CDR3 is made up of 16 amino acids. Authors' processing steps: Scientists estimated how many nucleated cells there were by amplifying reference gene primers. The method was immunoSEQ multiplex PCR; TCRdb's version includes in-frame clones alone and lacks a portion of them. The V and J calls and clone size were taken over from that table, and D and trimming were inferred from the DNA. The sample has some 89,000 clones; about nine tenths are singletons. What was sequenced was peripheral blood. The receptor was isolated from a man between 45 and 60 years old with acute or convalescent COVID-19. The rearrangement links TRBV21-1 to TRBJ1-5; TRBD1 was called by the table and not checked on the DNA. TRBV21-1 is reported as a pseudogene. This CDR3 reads CASGEWTVNSNQPQHF. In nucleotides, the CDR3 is TGTGCCAGTGGGGAATGGACAGTTAATAGCAATCAGCCCCAGCATTTT.